This T cell receptor beta chain was retrieved from a study of T cell changes during pregnancy in multiple sclerosis. Trimming cost V 8 bases and J 0 bases; bases outside gene matches: 3. This CDR3 comprises 15 residues. CDR1 MDHEN and CDR2 SYDVKM come from the germline V gene. Sequenced by immunoSEQ multiplex PCR; TCRdb stores in-frame clones only, minus some. The top ten clones hold around 2.8% of a sample with tens of thousands of clones, around 93% of them seen once. The sequenced sample was peripheral blood, obtained in the second trimester of pregnancy. The TCR originated in a female donor in good health, enrolled as a control in a pregnancy study. The V gene is TRBV28, the J gene TRBJ2-6; 8 bases map to TRBD1. This CDR3 is CASDRGYSGANVLTF. The DNA of the CDR3 is TGTGCCAGCGACAGGGGCTACTCTGGGGCCAACGTCCTGACTTTC.